The TCR beta chain described here comes from a study of sequential checkpoint blockade in melanoma. Treatment defined: randomized to nivolumab then ipilimumab (arm A) or the reverse (arm B). Data came from immunoSEQ multiplex PCR; TCRdb stores just in-frame clones and leaves some out. The sample contains thousands of clones, approximately 25% of which appear only once. The sequencing here drew on tumor tissue (inferred from file names), taken from a patient given nivolumab and ipilimumab in sequence. This receptor was taken from a human donor with melanoma.

CDR3 region: CASSGSRREQYF. Written as DNA, the CDR3 is TGTGCCAGCAGCGGCTCACGCCGCGAGCAGTACTTC. The chain couples TRBV28 to TRBJ2-7, with D uncertain. Germline values: CDR1 MDHEN, CDR2 SYDVKM. Trimming pared 6 bases from V and 6 bases from J, leaving 12 bases between. This CDR3 is built from 12 residues. Looking up the rest from reference TRBV28 and TRBJ2-7 gives the full variable domain: DVKVTQSSRYLVKRTGEKVFLECVQDMDHENMFWYRQDPGLGLRLIYFSYDVKMKEKGDIPEGYSVSREKKERFSLILESASTNQTSMYLCASSGSRREQYFGPGTRLTVT.